This T cell receptor (beta chain) was obtained from a study of blood T cells in healthy people across ages (dated by TCRdb to about 2015). As for the study more broadly: In model experiments, template switching captured roughly one uniquely barcoded TCR beta cDNA molecule for every two T cells. The donors were split into four age groups: young (average 16 years), middle-aged (roughly 39), aged (about 56) and long-lived (approximately 80). Using deep sequencing normalized with unique cDNA molecular identifiers, the study measured how TCR beta repertoire diversity changes with age. To avoid experimental bias, donors of different ages were randomly spread across the sequencing lanes. Using the same blood draw, the study looked at two additional independent replicas of 1 million unique cDNA reads for two donors, one aged 18 to 30 and the other aged 80 or older.

General conclusions and limits of the study: Because profiling used bulk unsorted PBMCs, naive and antigen-experienced compartments could not be compared conclusively. There was a strong correlation between observed TCR beta diversity and the percentage of naive T cells measured by flow cytometry. The CMV infection status of donors was not known, potentially confounding age-related changes in expanded clonotypes. As age increased, observed TCR beta diversity per million T cells dropped in a roughly linear way, and a significant reduction was already evident by age about 40. Estimates of total diversity based on one million sequenced T cells were regarded as lower bounds and as underestimates. Compared with the aged group, the long-lived group had more naive CD4+ T cells, fewer expanded clones and increased TCR diversity, suggesting age selection.

Receptors were amplified or captured by 5' RACE. TCRdb records Illumina HiSeq 2500 as the sequencer. A second PCR of about 7 to 12 cycles was performed with a sample-barcoded 5' primer and a J-beta primer mix. A template-switch 5' adaptor carrying 12 random nucleotides introduced a unique molecular identifier onto each TCR beta cDNA molecule. At least 3 million CDR3-containing paired-end reads were obtained from each sample. First-strand cDNA synthesis was performed from all RNA using the Mint cDNA synthesis kit, with priming by a TRBC-specific oligonucleotide. All cDNA was treated with uracil-DNA glycosylase and then went through a first 18-cycle PCR with the universal primers M1SS and BC2_uni_R. The original methods were these. For normalization, 1 million high-quality reads were randomly selected from each sample, with every read carrying a distinct molecular identifier. Instead of being binned into consensus sequences, reads that shared molecular identifiers were thrown out. MiTCR, run with a Q25 quality threshold and the strictest error-elimination algorithm, handled CDR3 identification, clonotype clustering and error correction. Lower-bound total TCR beta diversity was estimated with a nonparametric unseen species model using Euler transformation. Clones were called with MiXCR by TCRdb after fastp trimmed the public reads at Q25, and only in-frame beta chains were retained. Rows with one shared CDR3 protein collapse into an entry with the most common genes and DNA. The authors' filters were not applied to this entry. For this sample there are about 1,600,000 distinct CDR3 sequences; 42% appear just once. Approximately 7.9% of the sample comes from the top ten.

Concerning this clonotype itself: Its antigen is not yet known. Nothing much larger sits one base from this clone, and base qualities are not available.

Donors were 35 to 40 systemically healthy Caucasian individuals from Russia aged roughly 6 to 90 years. Each donor gave roughly 11 milliliters of peripheral blood, drawn into EDTA-treated Vacutainer tubes. Ficoll-Paque density-gradient centrifugation was used to isolate PBMCs, with at least 6.5 million per sample. Trizol reagent was used to extract total RNA from the PBMCs, yielding at least 5 micrograms per sample. For every donor, flow cytometry on a PBMC aliquot measured the percentage of naive CD45RAhigh/CD27high T cells. Looking up the germline V gene yields CDR1 SGHVS and CDR2 FNYEAQ. The CDR3 runs 15 amino acids, cysteine and phenylalanine included. The only DNA kept is the CDR3, 45 bases in frame from the first base.

This TCR derives from a woman aged 18-29 years in good health. Recombination joined TRBV7-6 with TRBJ2-4; TRBD2 fits 11 bases in the junction. With the DNA end fitting TRBJ2-7 better, the J assignment may be wrong. The sequenced sample was blood. The CDR3 reads CASSARLLAGVEQYF. DNA sequence: TGTGCCAGCAGCGCACGGTTACTAGCGGGAGTCGAGCAGTACTTC.